This TCR beta chain was recorded in a study of blood T cell repertoires in COVID-19. The overall study: COVID-19 samples from acute and convalescent phases originated in the United States, Italy and Spain. Sample material is recorded as cDNA or gDNA derived from T cells, B-cell-depleted T cells, or PBMCs.

Deletions cut 2 bases from V and 5 bases from J, with 15 bases between. Germline assignment: CDR1 SGHVS and CDR2 FNYEAQ. This CDR3 has 15 residues. This clone was observed a handful of times. Per the original data handling: Using reference gene primer amplification, nucleated cell counts were estimated. Clones were read by immunoSEQ multiplex PCR, and TCRdb kept only the in-frame ones, dropping some. D and trimming were read from the DNA, whereas the V and J calls and clone size are those reported in that table. The data show 270,000 or so clones, approximately 81% seen once. V gene TRBV7-6 combines with J gene TRBJ1-1; no clear D. Sequenced material: peripheral blood. This TCR was recovered from a woman between 18 and 29 years old with acute or convalescent COVID-19. For the CDR3, the DNA is TGTGCCAGCAGCTTAAAGCCCTCCGAGGAGACTGAAGCTTTCTTT. Translating gives CASSLKPSEETEAFF.